The rows below give T cell receptor beta chains drawn from one sample of a study of blood T cell repertoires in COVID-19. The repertoire was sequenced with immunoSEQ multiplex PCR; TCRdb's copy has only in-frame clones and lacks some. The sample has 250,000 to 300,000 clones, 80% to 90% seen once. Sequences were obtained from PBMCs or T cells enriched from blood (not recorded which). These receptors originate from a woman in her forties or fifties who had recovered from COVID-19. Both conserved end residues are trimmed from each CDR3.

>TRBV11-2|TRBJ1-2
ASSSGHQKGYGYT
>TRBV7-2|TRBJ2-3
ASSLKGTGGTDTQY
>TRBV18|TRBJ2-5
ASSPSLETQY
>TRBV21-1|TRBJ2-2
ASSKVQRLAGVNTGELF
>TRBV19|TRBJ1-1
ASSIDGGSFRTEAF
>TRBV19|TRBJ2-3
ASKTSGTSGGTQY
>TRBV6-2/TRBV6-3|TRBJ2-2
ASSYVGVDTGELF
>TRBV4-1|TRBJ2-3
ASSQDYTGSDTQY
>TRBV5-1|TRBJ1-1
ASSPILQGGNTEAF
>TRBV28|TRBJ1-2
ASMGGTGGAYGYT
>TRBV29-1|TRBJ2-2
SVLEGDTGELF
>TRBV27|TRBJ2-1
ASSYQGSIYEQF
>TRBV5-1|TRBJ2-6
ASSLAYLGGGANVLT
>TRBV28|TRBJ1-5
ASSLGLQEEVRQPQH
>TRBV28|TRBJ2-7
ASSSGGPSSYEQY
>TRBV7-9|TRBJ1-2
ASSPRQGYGYT
>TRBV7-7|TRBJ2-7
ASSRGTSGYEQY
>TRBV28|TRBJ2-5
ASSSGQGLETQY
>TRBV4-2|TRBJ1-2
ASSQDGNGYT
>TRBV28|TRBJ1-2
ASTGTDYGYT
>TRBV19|TRBJ1-5
ASRAVQGAVQPQH
>TRBV5-6|TRBJ1-4
ASSLIWGGIDEKLF
>TRBV7-9|TRBJ2-1
ASSPRDSYNEQF
>TRBV5-1|TRBJ2-7
ASSLGYGTNYEQY